This is a list of T cell receptor beta chains from one sample in a study of blood T cell repertoires in COVID-19. Generated by immunoSEQ multiplex PCR, the TCRdb table keeps only in-frame clones and is missing some. The sample holds hundreds of thousands of clones, roughly 85% seen once. The sample comprised peripheral blood. The receptors were gathered from a woman between 35 and 50 years old with active or convalescent COVID-19. CDR3s include the opening cysteine and the closing phenylalanine or tryptophan. A D gene is named only where the DNA matches it firmly.

V gene | D gene | CDR3 protein
TRBV30 | TRBD1 | CAQFPGGWSENTEAFF
TRBV9 | TRBD1 | CASSAGSGTGSYEQYF
TRBV28 | NA | CASRQGKREQYF
TRBV2 | NA | CASNRGGTVAFF
TRBV3-1/TRBV3-2 | NA | CASSQVAVLTF
TRBV15 | TRBD2 | CATSRAAGGSYNEQFF
TRBV24-1 | TRBD1 | CATSEAGTGLKGELFF
TRBV7-9 | TRBD2 | CASSLGLASVYEQYF
TRBV6-6 | TRBD1 | CASSSDTGGGNTIYF
TRBV9 | NA | CASSQLDRTELTDTQYF
TRBV23-1 | NA | CASTTQEGTRKYNQPQHF
TRBV6-5 | NA | CASSEFRKSYEQYF
TRBV6-1 | NA | CASSEGTTRQETQYF
TRBV11-3 | NA | CASSTPGGASHGYTF
TRBV19 | NA | CASNSLGGTEAFF
TRBV7-9 | TRBD2 | CASSSLALAGGAEQFF
TRBV4-2 | NA | CASSQAREIQYF
TRBV4-2 | NA | CASSQEKDGYYGYTF
TRBV5-1 | TRBD2 | CASTLAGGRKTQYF
TRBV24-1 | TRBD2 | CATSDYPSGGGADTQYF
TRBV7-3 | TRBD2 | CASSRPVGSGSYEQFF
TRBV6-5 | TRBD1 | CASSYKGQGSYNEQFF
TRBV2 | NA | CASSEAGQGNTEAFF
TRBV4-1 | NA | CASSQGVRSDQETQYF
TRBV19 | NA | CASGQGNSPLHF
TRBV24-1 | TRBD1 | CATSDAPETGGSYGYTF
TRBV6-5 | TRBD1 | CASSYQTGGDYGYTF
TRBV7-2 | TRBD2 | CASSLAMRRGGLYNEQFF
TRBV4-3 | TRBD1 | CASSQDLAGQGIGYTF
TRBV7-9 | NA | CASSLAGAAYEQYF
TRBV20-1 | TRBD1 | CSASPGTGGRYEQYF
TRBV2 | TRBD2 | CASNRGLAGGNTGELFF
TRBV5-1 | TRBD1 | CASSIGQGSQPQHF
TRBV5-8 | NA | CASSLAGGEGGYTF
TRBV5-1 | NA | CASSLVAGAGTEAFF
TRBV7-3 | TRBD2 | CASSPGTRGWTDTQYF
TRBV7-9 | NA | CASSLRDSPLHF
TRBV6-5 | TRBD2 | CASRTLSGLATQYF
TRBV7-9 | TRBD1 | CASSLGQGSTEAFF
TRBV2 | NA | CASSAPRDSNQPQHF
TRBV9 | TRBD1 | CASSASTGPNEKLFF
TRBV19 | NA | CASSIKAVAFF
TRBV25-1 | TRBD1 | CASSGGQGYEQYF